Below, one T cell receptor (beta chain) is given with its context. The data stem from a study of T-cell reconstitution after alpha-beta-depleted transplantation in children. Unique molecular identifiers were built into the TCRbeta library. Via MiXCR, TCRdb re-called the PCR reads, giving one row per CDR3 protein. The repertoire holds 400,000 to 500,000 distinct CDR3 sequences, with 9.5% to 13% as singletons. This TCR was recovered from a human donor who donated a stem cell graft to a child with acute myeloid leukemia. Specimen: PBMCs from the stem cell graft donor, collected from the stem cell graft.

DNA of the CDR3: TGTGCCAGCAGCCCCACAGACGGTGGGTATGGCTACACCTTC. Amino acids: CASSPTDGGYGYTF. This rearrangement joins TRBV7-6 to TRBJ1-2, with D uncertain. The V gene lost 5 bases and the J gene lost 5 bases, with 15 bases spanning the gap. The CDR3 covers 14 residues. Looked up from germline, CDR1 is SGHVS and CDR2 is FNYEAQ.